These 16 T cell receptor beta chains share one sample of origin, sequenced in a study of blood T cell repertoires in COVID-19. Sequencing used immunoSEQ multiplex PCR; TCRdb keeps in-frame clones, though not all of them. The data contain about 66,000 clones, 70% to 90% of them singletons. The sample consisted of peripheral blood. The receptor set was obtained from a man aged 50 to 59 with active COVID-19.

The chain uses TRBV28 and TRBJ1-5; the match to TRBD1 covers 10 bases. V gave up 5 bases and J gave up 6 bases; unmatched junction bases: 7. The CDR3 is 15 residues long. Germline assignment: CDR1 MDHEN and CDR2 SYDVKM. CDR3 nucleotide sequence: TGTGCCAGCAGTCACAGACAGGGGGCAGTTCAGCCCCAGCATTTT. Protein: CASSHRQGAVQPQHF.

The rearrangement joins TRBV19 to TRBJ2-3, with a possible D match to TRBD1 (7 bases). The germline V gene has CDR1 LNHDA and CDR2 SQIVND (reference sequence). The CDR3 is 15 residues long. The V end was cut by 7 bases, the J end by 4 bases, with 18 bases between. The CDR3 nucleotides are TGTGCCAGTAAAAACGAACTCAGGGGGGCAGATACGCAGTATTTT. Amino acids: CASKNELRGADTQYF.

The chain has TRBV14 and TRBJ1-6; possible D gene TRBD1, 6 bases. This CDR3 is built from 16 residues. Looked up from germline, CDR1 is SGHDN and CDR2 is FVKESK. V shed 5 bases and J shed 8 bases, with 19 bases lying between them. The DNA for the CDR3 is TGTGCCAGCAGCGACCGAACAGGGCCCGGACATTCACCCCTCCACTTT. Protein product: CASSDRTGPGHSPLHF.

The chain links TRBV6-1 to TRBJ2-1; 9 bases fit TRBD1. Looked up from germline, CDR1 is MNHNS and CDR2 is SASEGT. Trimming took 4 bases from V and 8 from J; bases not matched to a gene: 12. The CDR3 loop spans 16 amino acids. The CDR3 spells CASSAPGTGISHEQFF. CDR3 in DNA: TGTGCCAGCAGTGCCCCCGGGACAGGGATCTCACATGAGCAGTTCTTC.

V usage is TRBV25-1 and J usage is TRBJ2-1; D is uncertain. The CDR3 has 15 amino acids. Germline CDR1 MGHDK, CDR2 SYGVNS. The ends were cut back, 6 bases at V and 4 bases at J, with 16 bases in the middle. CDR3 nucleotides: TGTGCCAGCAGGGCGCATAGCCCGCCATACAATGAGCAGTTCTTC. Translation gives CASRAHSPPYNEQFF.

This clone was counted a few times. This chain uses TRBV5-1 with TRBJ2-2, with a weak D call TRBD1 (6 bases). The length of the CDR3 is 16 residues. The V and J ends lost 4 bases and 3 bases respectively, with 16 bases between them. CDR1 is SGHRS, CDR2 YFSETQ, per germline. CDR3: CASSGNRDWYTGELFF. CDR3 nucleotides: TGCGCCAGCAGCGGAAACAGGGATTGGTACACCGGGGAGCTGTTTTTT.

This clone has only a few counts. This rearrangement joins TRBV6-1 to TRBJ1-6; D perhaps matches TRBD1 (5 bases). The V gene's germline CDR1 is MNHNS and CDR2 SASEGT. The V end was cut by 1 base, the J end by 5 bases, with 9 bases between. This CDR3 region has 15 residues. The CDR3 loop reads CASSEVAGNNSPLHF. CDR3 nucleotide sequence: TGTGCCAGCAGTGAAGTTGCAGGGAATAATTCACCCCTCCACTTT.

V and J are TRBV4-1 and TRBJ2-7; 11 nucleotides match TRBD2. This CDR3 comprises 15 residues. Germline V gene data show CDR1 as MGHRA and CDR2 as YSYEKL. Trimming took 4 bases from V and 4 from J; bases not matched to a gene: 6. In nucleotides, the CDR3 is TGCGCCAGCAGCCCCCGTAGCGGGGGGGCGTACGAGCAGTACTTC. Residues: CASSPRSGGAYEQYF.

The rearrangement uses TRBV6-5 and TRBJ1-1; 7 bases match TRBD1. After removal of 6 bases from V and 12 bases from J, the junction contained 10 bases not matched to a gene. CDR1 is MNHEY and CDR2 is SVGAGI in the germline V gene. The CDR3 has 12 amino acids. CDR3 sequence reads: CASSHLGTVTFF. CDR3 DNA sequence: TGTGCCAGCAGCCACCTGGGGACAGTAACTTTCTTT.

The chain uses TRBV3-1 (or the pseudogene TRBV3-2) and TRBJ2-2; 10 nucleotides match TRBD2. CDR3 length: 16 amino acids. Germline lookup yields CDR1 LGHDT and CDR2 YNNKEL (reference sequence). Trimming cost V 3 bases and J 5 bases; bases outside gene matches: 6. The CDR3 nucleotides are TGTGCCAGCAGCCACGCTCTAGCGGGAGTTACCGGGGAGCTGTTTTTT. Encoded protein: CASSHALAGVTGELFF.

The J gene is TRBJ2-1, the V gene TRBV9; 7 nucleotides line up with TRBD1. Germline CDR1 SGDLS, CDR2 YYNGEE. The CDR3 contains 15 residues. The V segment lost 3 bases and the J segment 8 bases; nucleotides outside the gene matches: 11. This chain's CDR3 is CASSETGNSIDEQFF. The CDR3 bases are TGTGCCAGCAGCGAGACAGGGAATTCGATAGATGAGCAGTTCTTC.

The chain employs TRBV14 and TRBJ2-7; the match to TRBD2 covers 7 bases. V shed 4 bases and J 4 bases; nucleotides not matched to a gene: 7. The CDR3 runs to 14 residues. Germline CDR1 is SGHDN and CDR2 is FVKESK. CDR3 in amino acids: CASSPGRGLYEQYF. The CDR3 DNA reads TGTGCCAGCAGCCCAGGACGGGGACTATACGAGCAGTACTTC.

The chain carries TRBV2 and TRBJ2-1, with 9 bases that match TRBD1. This CDR3 has 14 residues. The V gene end was trimmed by 10 bases and the J gene end by 3 bases; junction bases not matched to a gene: 7. Germline V lookup: CDR1 SNHLY, CDR2 FYNNEI. The CDR3 nucleotides read TGTGCCATATTTACAGGGGGCTACTACAATGAGCAGTTCTTC. It is translated as CAIFTGGYYNEQFF.

The chain recombines TRBV15 with TRBJ2-5; TRBD2 aligns across 8 bases. Germline V gene sequence: CDR1 LNHNV, CDR2 YYDKDF (reference sequence). This CDR3 region has 13 residues. V dropped 9 bases and J dropped 4; count of bases not matched to a gene: 7. CDR3 sequence: CATTREEGETQYF. CDR3 sequence (DNA): TGTGCCACTACGCGGGAGGAGGGAGAGACCCAGTACTTC.

The rearrangement uses TRBV9 and TRBJ1-5; a weak D match, TRBD1 (5 bases). Germline CDR1 and CDR2: SGDLS and YYNGEE. V lost 7 bases and J lost 6, with 17 bases in between. The length of the CDR3 is 14 residues. CDR3 DNA sequence: TGTGCCAGCCCCCCTGGGGCTAGAGTTCAGCCCCAGCATTTT. It specifies CASPPGARVQPQHF.

The count of this clone is one. The chain has TRBV13 and TRBJ1-1, with 10 bases fitting TRBD1. V was clipped by 2 bases and J by 3 bases; unmatched bases: 12. Germline CDR1 is PRHDT and CDR2 is FYEKMQ (reference sequence). The CDR3 totals 18 residues. CDR3 in amino acids: CASSLRGYRDRGHTEAFF. In nucleotides, the CDR3 is TGTGCCAGCAGCTTAAGGGGGTACCGGGACAGGGGACACACTGAAGCTTTCTTT. Full variable domain (remainder filled in from reference TRBV13 and TRBJ1-1): AAGVIQSPRHLIKEKRETATLKCYPIPRHDTVYWYQQGPGQDPQFLISFYEKMQSDKGSIPDRFSAQQFSDYHSELNMSSLELGDSALYFCASSLRGYRDRGHTEAFFGQGTRLTVV.